A selection of T cell receptor beta chains follows, all from one sample in a study of blood T cell repertoires in COVID-19. Profiled with immunoSEQ multiplex PCR; TCRdb holds only in-frame clones, not every one. Among hundreds of thousands of clones, about 88% were seen once, and the ten largest hold about 7%. The sequencing input was peripheral blood. The receptors originated from a woman in her 70s with COVID-19, enrolled during active disease. CDR3s include the opening cysteine and the closing phenylalanine or tryptophan. Fields, in order: J gene, CDR3 length, clone size, D gene, V gene, CDR3 DNA, CDR3 protein. A D gene is named only where the DNA matches it firmly. Expanded clones get a size class; other rows say once, few or many, or leave the size out.

TRBJ2-7 16 - TRBD1 TRBV6-2/TRBV6-3 TGTGCCAGCAGTCAGATCCCGGGACAGGGAGTCAACGAGCAGTACTTC CASSQIPGQGVNEQYF
TRBJ1-1 14 - TRBD1 TRBV6-5 TGTGCCAGCACCAGGACCACAGGGGGCACTGAAGCTTTCTTT CASTRTTGGTEAFF
TRBJ1-4 15 - - TRBV27 TGTGCCAGCAGCCCGACAGTTGCAACTAATGAAAAACTGTTTTTT CASSPTVATNEKLFF
TRBJ1-2 15 - - TRBV5-4 TGTGCCAGCAGCTTCAAGGAGGGCGGCAGCTATGGCTACACCTTC CASSFKEGGSYGYTF
TRBJ2-1 15 - TRBD2 TRBV6-5 TGTGCCAGCAGGGGAGGACTAGCGGGGGACAATGAGCAGTTCTTC CASRGGLAGDNEQFF
TRBJ2-5 16 - TRBD2 TRBV27 TGTGCCAGCAGTTTACTAGCGGGGGGAAATCAAGAGACCCAGTACTTC CASSLLAGGNQETQYF
TRBJ1-4 19 few TRBD1 TRBV5-1 TGCGCCAGCAGCTTTCAGGGACAGGGGCCGTCTGCGACTAATGAAAAACTGTTTTTT CASSFQGQGPSATNEKLFF
TRBJ1-2 13 - - TRBV2 TGTGCCAGCAGTCAGATCCAGGGGAGTGGCTACACCTTC CASSQIQGSGYTF
TRBJ2-7 15 - TRBD1 TRBV27 TGTGCCAGCAGTTTATCGGTGGACAGGCGCTACGAGCAGTACTTC CASSLSVDRRYEQYF
TRBJ1-5 16 - - TRBV15 TGTGCCACCAGCAGAGGTGAAGTCACGCGATCGCAGCCCCAGCATTTT CATSRGEVTRSQPQHF
TRBJ2-2 14 - TRBD2 TRBV19 TGTGCCAGTACTCCACTAGCGGGGACCGGGGAGCTGTTTTTT CASTPLAGTGELFF
TRBJ1-2 16 few TRBD1 TRBV25-1 TGTGCCAGCAGTGACCCCACAGGGGCTGGTTCCTATGGCTACACCTTC CASSDPTGAGSYGYTF
TRBJ2-3 13 - - TRBV15 TGTGCCACACAGGTCGGGAGCACAGATACGCAGTATTTT CATQVGSTDTQYF
TRBJ2-7 14 - - TRBV5-1 TGCGCCAGCAGCCTCGAAGGCGGCAAGAGAGAGCAGTACTTC CASSLEGGKREQYF
TRBJ1-1 13 - - TRBV29-1 TGCAGCGCTGGGCTGGGGGCGAACACTGAAGCTTTCTTT CSAGLGANTEAFF
TRBJ2-2 16 - - TRBV19 TGTGCCAGTAGTCTAAGGACAGTCTTAAGCACCGGGGAGCTGTTTTTT CASSLRTVLSTGELFF
TRBJ2-7 13 - - TRBV18 TGTGCCAGCTCACCTCCGGGACTCTACGAGCAGTACTTC CASSPPGLYEQYF
TRBJ1-6 14 - - TRBV19 TGTGCCAGTAGTATTACCTTGGGCAATTCACCCCTCCACTTT CASSITLGNSPLHF
TRBJ1-5 14 - TRBD1 TRBV19 TGTGCCAGTAGTACCGACAGGGCTAATCAGCCCCAGCATTTT CASSTDRANQPQHF
TRBJ2-5 14 - TRBD2 TRBV9 TGTGCCAGCAGCGTCTCCACAAGCGGGGGCCCACAGTACTTC CASSVSTSGGPQYF
TRBJ1-1 14 - - TRBV29-1 TGCAGCGCTCTACCACAGGCGCTGAACACTGAAGCTTTCTTT CSALPQALNTEAFF
TRBJ2-7 15 few TRBD1 TRBV19 TGTGCCAGTAGCACGACAGGGGTGGGAAACTACGAGCAGTACTTC CASSTTGVGNYEQYF
TRBJ2-5 17 - TRBD1 TRBV5-1 TGCGCCAGCAGCTCTATCCTTAGACAGGGGACCCAAGAGACCCAGTACTTC CASSSILRQGTQETQYF
TRBJ2-1 14 - TRBD2 TRBV10-3 TGTGCCATCAGTGACGCGCGGGGGGCCAATGAGCAGTTCTTC CAISDARGANEQFF
TRBJ2-3 12 - - TRBV10-3 TGTGCCATCAGTGAGCAGGTAGATACGCAGTATTTT CAISEQVDTQYF